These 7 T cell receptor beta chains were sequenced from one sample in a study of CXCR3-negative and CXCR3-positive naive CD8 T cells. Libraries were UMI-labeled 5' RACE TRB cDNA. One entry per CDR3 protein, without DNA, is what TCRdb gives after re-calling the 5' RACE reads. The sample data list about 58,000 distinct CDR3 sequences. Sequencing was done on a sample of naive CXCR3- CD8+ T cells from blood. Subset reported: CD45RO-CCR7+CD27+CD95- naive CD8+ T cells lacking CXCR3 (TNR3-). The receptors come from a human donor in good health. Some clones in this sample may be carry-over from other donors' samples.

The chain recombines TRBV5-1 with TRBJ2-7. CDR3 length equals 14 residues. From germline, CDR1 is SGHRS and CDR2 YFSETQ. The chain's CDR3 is CASSLRVAGYEQYF.

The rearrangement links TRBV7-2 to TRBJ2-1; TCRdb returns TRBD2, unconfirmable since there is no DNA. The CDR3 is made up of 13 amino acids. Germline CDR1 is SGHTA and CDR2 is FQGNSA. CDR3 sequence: CASSRPGGNEQFF.

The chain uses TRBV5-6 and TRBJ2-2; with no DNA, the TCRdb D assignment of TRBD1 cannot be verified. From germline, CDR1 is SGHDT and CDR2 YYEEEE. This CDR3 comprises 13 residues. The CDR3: CASSYRGPGELFF.

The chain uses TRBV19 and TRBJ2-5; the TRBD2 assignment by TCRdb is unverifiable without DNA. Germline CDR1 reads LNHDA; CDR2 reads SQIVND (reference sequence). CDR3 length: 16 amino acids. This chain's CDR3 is CASTASPAGSQETQYF.

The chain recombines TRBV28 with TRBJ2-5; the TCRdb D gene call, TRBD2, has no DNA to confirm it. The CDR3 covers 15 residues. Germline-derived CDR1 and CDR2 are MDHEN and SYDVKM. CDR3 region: CASSSRGSGAKTQYF.

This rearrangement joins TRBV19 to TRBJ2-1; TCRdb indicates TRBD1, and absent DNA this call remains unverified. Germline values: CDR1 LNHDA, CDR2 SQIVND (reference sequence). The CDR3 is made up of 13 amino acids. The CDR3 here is CASTPNSGNEQFF.

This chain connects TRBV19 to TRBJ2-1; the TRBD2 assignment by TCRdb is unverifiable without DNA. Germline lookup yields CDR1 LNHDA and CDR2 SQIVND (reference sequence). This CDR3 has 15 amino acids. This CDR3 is CASSTLAGTHNEQFF. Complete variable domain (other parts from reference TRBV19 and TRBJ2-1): DGGITQSPKYLFRKEGQNVTLSCEQNLNHDAMYWYRQDPGQGLRLIYYSQIVNDFQKGDIAEGYSVSREKKESFPLTVTSAQKNPTAFYLCASSTLAGTHNEQFFGPGTRLTVL.